This passage covers 22 T cell receptor beta chains from one sample sequenced in a study of human T cells and chemical hapten exposure. Time point indicated: patch test 3, about 24 weeks after DPC sensitization. Sample treatment: therapeutic diphenylcyclopropenone sensitization with weekly scalp DPC. TCRdb reanalysed the RACE reads using MiXCR and keeps one entry per CDR3 protein. The sample gives roughly 100,000 distinct CDR3 sequences, around 35% of which show up once; around 2.7% is in the top ten. The sample consisted of whole blood, taken in connection with sensitization to the hapten diphenylcyclopropenone (DPC). The receptors here all came from a middle-aged man with alopecia areata. Some clones in this sample may be carry-over from other donors' samples.

The sample holds a few counts of this clonotype. The V gene is TRBV11-3, the J gene TRBJ2-1; perhaps TRBD2 as D (6 bases). Trimming took off 6 bases at V and 5 bases at J, with 20 bases between the two ends. CDR3 length: 16 amino acids. The germline V gene has CDR1 SGHNT and CDR2 YENEEA. The DNA for the CDR3 is TGTGCCAGCAGTAACCCTGGAGGAGGGCATCACAATGAGCAGTTCTTC. Residues: CASSNPGGGHHNEQFF.

This sequence joins TRBV6-6 and TRBJ1-2, with D perhaps TRBD1 (6 bases). From germline, CDR1 is MNHNY and CDR2 SVGAGI (reference sequence). This CDR3 region has 13 residues. The ends were cut back, 6 bases at V and 8 bases at J, with 16 bases in the middle. The CDR3 DNA reads as TGTGCCAGCAGGATCAGGGGTGGAGTCGGCTACACCTTC. This gives the protein CASRIRGGVGYTF.

The gene calls are TRBV5-1 and TRBJ2-2; D remains unclear. Trimming left V 6 bases short and J 1 base short, with 7 bases between. The CDR3 totals 13 residues. Germline V gene lookup returns CDR1 SGHRS and CDR2 YFSETQ. The CDR3 loop is CASNKVNTGELFF. For the CDR3, the DNA is TGCGCCAGCAATAAGGTGAACACCGGGGAGCTGTTTTTT.

This chain connects TRBV20-1 to TRBJ2-7, with 8 bases that match TRBD2. V shed 0 bases and J 2 bases; nucleotides not matched to a gene: 9. The CDR3 has 16 residues. Germline assignment: CDR1 DFQATT and CDR2 SNEGSKA (reference sequence). In nucleotides, the CDR3 is TGCAGTGCTAGAGATCGGGCTAGCGGGCTAGCCTACGAGCAGTACTTC. It encodes CSARDRASGLAYEQYF.

The V call is TRBV20-1, the J call TRBJ1-6, with D possibly matching TRBD1 (5 bases). Germline values: CDR1 DFQATT, CDR2 SNEGSKA (reference sequence). V was clipped by 5 bases and J by 12 bases, with 14 bases between them. This CDR3 has 12 residues. The CDR3 bases are TGCAGTGCTCATACCGGGGCCCGACCCCTCCACTTT. Translation: CSAHTGARPLHF.

This clonotype occurred a few times. This sequence joins TRBV6-5 and TRBJ2-3; 8 positions match TRBD1. The CDR3 covers 14 residues. Per germline, CDR1 MNHEY and CDR2 SVGAGI. V lost 4 bases, J lost 4 bases, and 4 bases stayed unmatched. The CDR3 loop is CASSLDRGADTQYF. CDR3 bases: TGTGCCAGCAGTTTAGACAGGGGTGCAGATACGCAGTATTTT.

This clonotype was counted a few times. The chain recombines TRBV29-1 with TRBJ2-1, with TRBD2 matching over 13 bases. Germline V lookup: CDR1 SQVTM, CDR2 ANQGSEA. The CDR3 contains 16 residues. The J segment lost 8 bases and the V segment lost 3 bases, leaving 10 bases of the junction unmatched. As DNA, the CDR3 is TGCAGCGTTGACGAGTTTCGGACTAGCGGGAGATATGAGCAGTTCTTC. Encoded protein: CSVDEFRTSGRYEQFF.

This clonotype turned up a few times. The V call is TRBV20-1, the J call TRBJ2-7, with a possible D match to TRBD2 (5 bases). From germline, CDR1 is DFQATT and CDR2 SNEGSKA (reference sequence). CDR3 length equals 14 residues. Between the trimmed V and J ends, which lost 5 bases and 0 bases, there was a span of 14 bases. CDR3 residues: CSAGKLGSSYEQYV. The DNA of the CDR3 is TGCAGTGCTGGAAAACTAGGGAGCTCCTACGAGCAGTACGTC.

This CDR3 is CASSPGLPPYEQYF. CDR3 sequence (DNA): TGTGCCAGCAGTCCGGGACTCCCCCCCTACGAGCAGTACTTC. The chain employs TRBV12-3 or TRBV12-4 and TRBJ2-7; tentative D call: TRBD2 (6 bases). The CDR3 covers 14 residues. Deletions cut 5 bases from V and 2 bases from J, with 13 bases between.

V usage is TRBV11-3 and J usage is TRBJ2-7; D uncertain. Deletions cut 0 bases from V and 9 bases from J, with 12 bases between. Germline V lookup: CDR1 SGHNT, CDR2 YENEEA. The CDR3 sequence is 13 residues long. The CDR3 loop reads CASSLDRWMAQYV. DNA for the CDR3: TGTGCCAGCAGCTTAGATCGGTGGATGGCGCAGTACGTC.

The genes are TRBV25-1 and TRBJ2-7; either TRBD1 or TRBD2 may fit D (5 bases each). Germline assignment: CDR1 MGHDK and CDR2 SYGVNS. The CDR3 extends over 15 amino acids. Trimming removed 7 bases at V and 4 bases at J, with 20 bases between. CDR3 bases: TGTGCCAGCACCCTCGATGGGACGACCGAATACGAGCAGTACTTC. The encoded protein is CASTLDGTTEYEQYF.

The chain employs TRBV6-1 and TRBJ1-4; possible D gene TRBD1, 5 bases. V was shortened by 6 bases and J by 5 bases, with 13 bases between the two germline ends. CDR1 is MNHNS, CDR2 SASEGT, per germline. The CDR3 totals 14 residues. CDR3 sequence (DNA): TGTGCCAGCAGGGGGGAAGCCGGGAATGAAAAACTGTTTTTT. Protein sequence: CASRGEAGNEKLFF.

This clonotype was detected a few times. V gene TRBV5-1 combines with J gene TRBJ1-1; no reliable D call. This CDR3 comprises 19 residues. CDR1 and CDR2 (germline): SGHRS, YFSETQ. V was shortened by 1 base and J by 0 bases, with 22 bases between the two germline ends. CDR3 protein: CASSLSGEGFAKMNTEAFF. In nucleotides, the CDR3 is TGCGCCAGCAGCTTGTCCGGTGAAGGCTTCGCCAAAATGAACACTGAAGCTTTCTTT.

The V call is TRBV5-1, the J call TRBJ2-1; no clear D. The CDR3 totals 15 residues. Trimming stripped 0 bases from V and 2 bases from J, with 9 bases between. Germline V gene sequence: CDR1 SGHRS, CDR2 YFSETQ. This CDR3 is CASSLAIATYNEQFF. CDR3 nucleotide sequence: TGCGCCAGCAGCTTGGCCATCGCAACCTACAATGAGCAGTTCTTC.

The V gene is TRBV9, the J gene TRBJ2-5; TRBD2 matches at 8 bases. The V segment lost 5 bases and the J segment 2 bases; nucleotides outside the gene matches: 14. CDR3 length equals 17 residues. Germline V lookup: CDR1 SGDLS, CDR2 YYNGEE. The chain's CDR3 is CASRNLTAGEQQETQYF. DNA for the CDR3: TGTGCCAGCAGGAACCTAACAGCGGGAGAGCAACAAGAGACCCAGTACTTC.

This clonotype was found once. The chain carries TRBV12-3 or TRBV12-4 and TRBJ2-1; TRBD2 matches at 14 bases. The V and J ends lost 6 bases and 10 bases, in that order; junction bases with no gene match: 14. The CDR3 runs 17 residues. CDR3 sequence: CASRDGTSGRGWSEQFF. CDR3 sequence (DNA): TGTGCCAGCAGGGACGGGACTAGCGGGAGAGGGTGGTCGGAGCAGTTCTTC.

Only a few counts were recorded for this clonotype. CDR3 in amino acids: CASSYLETQYF. Written as DNA, the CDR3 is TGTGCCAGCAGTTACCTGGAGACCCAGTACTTC. This chain joins TRBV6-2 or TRBV6-3 and TRBJ2-5; D uncertain. V gave up 2 bases and J gave up 5 bases, with 3 bases separating them. The CDR3 sequence is 11 residues long. In germline, CDR1 is MNHEY, CDR2 SVGEGT.

Comments on this clonotype: At one end, the junction sequence differs from germline, possibly due to a read error. This sequence joins TRBV28 and TRBJ1-2; D unclear. Germline V gives CDR1 MDHEN, CDR2 SYDVKM. The CDR3 runs 11 residues. Here the CDR3 reads CASGFNYGYTF. In DNA form, the CDR3 reads TGTGCCAGCGGTTTTAACTATGGCTACACCTTC.

The V and J genes are TRBV27 and TRBJ1-5; 8 bases agree with TRBD1. V was clipped by 6 bases and J by 8 bases; unmatched bases: 12. The CDR3 is 15 residues long. Germline V lookup: CDR1 MNHEY, CDR2 SMNVEV (reference sequence). CDR3 sequence (DNA): TGTGCCAGCAGAAGGGACAGGATTCAGGAGGAGCCCCAGCATTTT. This encodes CASRRDRIQEEPQHF.

This clonotype has more than one count but fewer than ten. The V and J genes are TRBV20-1 and TRBJ2-4; 7 bases align to TRBD2. The germline gives CDR1 DFQATT, CDR2 SNEGSKA (reference sequence). The CDR3 runs to 11 residues. CDR3 bases: TGCGGGGGGGGAACCAAAAACATTCAGTACTTC. It codes for CGGGTKNIQYF.

The rearrangement joins TRBV28 to TRBJ2-1; 9 bases agree with TRBD2. With 2 bases clipped from V and 7 bases from J, the junction kept 15 bases outside the gene matches. Germline CDR1 reads MDHEN; CDR2 reads SYDVKM. The CDR3 is made up of 18 amino acids. The CDR3 reads CASSLGGLAGPLGNEQFF. DNA of the CDR3: TGTGCCAGCAGTTTAGGTGGCCTAGCGGGACCCCTTGGGAATGAGCAGTTCTTC.

The rearrangement joins TRBV20-1 to TRBJ2-1; 14 bases line up with TRBD2. CDR3 length: 18 residues. Losses at the gene ends were 1 base for V and 2 bases for J; bases not matched to a gene: 7. Germline V gene sequence: CDR1 DFQATT, CDR2 SNEGSKA (reference sequence). The CDR3 sequence: CSARVGTSGRKPYNEQFF. The DNA for the CDR3 is TGCAGTGCTAGAGTCGGGACTAGCGGGAGAAAACCCTACAATGAGCAGTTCTTC.